This T cell receptor (beta chain) comes out of a study of shared clonotypes between healthy human individuals. As for the study in general: The cohort had a couple of women and a few men, ages 18 to 49. Plates per donor: three CD4 naive, three CD4 memory, two CD8 naive, one CD8 memory.

This table comes from immunoSEQ multiplex PCR, and its TCRdb copy is limited to in-frame clones, with some not included. The table includes 2 million to 3 million clones, approximately 94% detected once. Study observations and caveats: The donor pool, a small one, limited the genetic and exposure-history diversity represented. Among several donors, roughly 5% of naive CD4 clonotypes were found in common.

The germline CDR1 and CDR2 sequences are WSHSY and SAAADI. With 3 bases removed from V and 0 bases from J, the gap between germline ends came to 19 bases. The CDR3 has 18 amino acids. As concerns this clone: Antigen unknown.

This chain joins TRBV10-2 and TRBJ2-3; D may be TRBD1 (6 bases). Sequences were obtained from naive CD4+ T cells from PBMCs. Subset noted: CD45RA+ positively selected. The receptor comes from a man between 18 and 35 years old in good health. Some clones in this sample may be carry-over from other donors' samples. The CDR3 nucleotides are TGCGCCAGCAGTGACCTTGCGTGGACAGACGCTAGCACAGATACGCAGTATTTT. Its translation: CASSDLAWTDASTDTQYF.